This TCR beta chain comes out of a study of esophageal squamous cell carcinoma under preoperative chemotherapy. Overall study findings and caveats: After treatment, tumor-infiltrating lymphocytes apparently came partly from blood T cells. Abundant clones tended to shrink rather than expand after paclitaxel-nedaplatin.

This clonotype was picked up many times. Its antigen is still unknown. Germline-derived CDR1 and CDR2 are SGHVS and FQNEAQ. The V gene lost 5 bases and the J gene lost 3 bases, with 16 bases spanning the gap. The CDR3 has 16 residues. MiXCR, applied by TCRdb to the PCR reads, yields one record per CDR3 protein. The sample has about 20,000 distinct CDR3 sequences; about 43% are singletons. Regarding time point: after preoperative PTX-NDP chemotherapy. This sequence joins TRBV7-8 and TRBJ1-4; D unresolved. This specimen was collected from a patient given preoperative chemotherapy. This receptor was identified in a human donor with esophageal squamous cell carcinoma. The donor label of this sample is uncertain. As DNA, the CDR3 is TGTGCCAGCAGCCCCCGTAGTAGGGAAGCTAATGAAAAACTGTTTTTT. Its protein product is CASSPRSREANEKLFF.